Following are 17 T cell receptor beta chains from one sample sequenced in a study of shared clonotypes between healthy human individuals. The method was immunoSEQ multiplex PCR; TCRdb's version includes in-frame clones alone and lacks a portion of them. The top ten hold 0.1% to 0.15% of the sample, which has 2 million to 2.5 million clones, about 94% seen once. Sequencing was performed on naive CD4+ T cells sorted from blood. Subset described: CD45RA+ positively selected. The receptors stem from a man between 18 and 35 years old in good health.

The genes are TRBV4-2 and TRBJ1-1; D is possibly TRBD1 (5 bases). Germline V gene data show CDR1 as LGHNA and CDR2 as YNFKEQ. The CDR3 is made up of 14 amino acids. Trimming took 4 bases from V and 1 from J, leaving 10 bases between them. The CDR3 loop reads CASSRGGSNTEAFF. The CDR3 bases are TGTGCCAGCAGCCGTGGGGGGTCGAACACTGAAGCTTTCTTT.

V and J are TRBV5-1 and TRBJ1-5, with D tentatively TRBD1 (5 bases). CDR1 and CDR2 (germline): SGHRS, YFSETQ. This CDR3 is 16 amino acids long. Between the trimmed V and J ends, which lost 4 bases and 4 bases, there was a span of 18 bases. In DNA, the CDR3 is TGCGCCAGCAGCCCCGTGGGGGGGGTTAGGAATCAGCCCCAGCATTTT. This codes for CASSPVGGVRNQPQHF. Looking up the rest from reference TRBV5-1 and TRBJ1-5 gives the full variable domain: KAGVTQTPRYLIKTRGQQVTLSCSPISGHRSVSWYQQTPGQGLQFLFEYFSETQRNKGNFPGRFSGRQFSNSRSEMNVSTLELGDSALYLCASSPVGGVRNQPQHFGDGTRLSIL.

In the case of this clone: The same CDR3 arises from other DNA sequences in this sample as well. The V call is TRBV7-8, the J call TRBJ1-4; maybe TRBD1 (5 bases). The CDR3 extends over 13 amino acids. The ends were cut back, 3 bases at V and 3 bases at J, with 5 bases in the middle. The germline V gene encodes CDR1 SGHVS and CDR2 FQNEAQ. CDR3 in amino acids: CASSLGPNEKLFF. In DNA form, the CDR3 reads TGTGCCAGCAGCTTGGGACCTAATGAAAAACTGTTTTTT.

The gene calls are TRBV6-1 and TRBJ1-3; 10 bases fit TRBD1. Per the germline V gene, CDR1 is MNHNS and CDR2 is SASEGT. CDR3 length: 15 amino acids. Germline trimming cut 4 bases from V and 4 bases from J; bases unmatched to any gene: 4. For the CDR3, the DNA is TGTGCCAGCAGTGTGAGGGACAGGGGAGGAAACACCATATATTTT. Translating gives CASSVRDRGGNTIYF.

The V call is TRBV27, the J call TRBJ2-7; TRBD2 aligns across 8 bases. This CDR3 comprises 14 residues. In germline, CDR1 is MNHEY, CDR2 SMNVEV (reference sequence). Trimming at V came to 6 bases and at J to 0 bases, leaving 4 bases not matched to a gene. For the CDR3, the DNA is TGTGCCAGCAGACGGGGGGGGAGCTCCTACGAGCAGTACTTC. Its protein product is CASRRGGSSYEQYF.

This chain connects TRBV21-1 to TRBJ1-1. TRBV21-1 is termed a pseudogene. The CDR3 covers 13 residues. The CDR3 DNA reads TGTGCCAGCAGCTCCTCACAGAGGACTGAAGCTTTCTTT. It codes for CASSSSQRTEAFF.

A remark on this clone: Other DNA sequences in this specimen translate into the identical CDR3. This chain connects TRBV2 to TRBJ1-1; D is possibly TRBD1 (5 bases). The CDR3 length is 13 residues. Trimming took 4 bases from V and 1 from J, leaving 7 bases between them. Germline V gene data show CDR1 as SNHLY and CDR2 as FYNNEI. The CDR3 is CASSVGENTEAFF. In DNA form, the CDR3 reads TGTGCCAGCAGTGTAGGGGAGAACACTGAAGCTTTCTTT.

Remarks on this clone: Other nucleotide sequences in the sample specify the same CDR3. This sequence joins TRBV18 and TRBJ2-3, with unresolved D. Germline loops: CDR1 KGHSH, CDR2 LQKENI. The V end lost 3 bases, the J end lost 3 bases, and 1 base lay between the germline ends. The CDR3 runs 11 residues. The CDR3: CASSPTDTQYF. CDR3 sequence (DNA): TGTGCCAGCTCACCTACAGATACGCAGTATTTT. The entire variable domain, with the rest obtained from reference TRBV18 and TRBJ2-3, is as follows: NAGVMQNPRHLVRRRGQEARLRCSPMKGHSHVYWYRQLPEEGLKFMVYLQKENIIDESGMPKERFSAEFPKEGPSILRIQQVVRGDSAAYFCASSPTDTQYFGPGTRLTVL.

This rearrangement joins TRBV2 to TRBJ2-7; TRBD1 agrees at 9 bases. CDR3 length equals 16 residues. Trimming cost V 6 bases and J 2 bases; bases outside gene matches: 11. Germline V gene lookup returns CDR1 SNHLY and CDR2 FYNNEI. The CDR3 region is CASSGPQGAWTYEQYF. CDR3 bases: TGTGCCAGCAGCGGGCCACAGGGGGCATGGACCTACGAGCAGTACTTC.

V gene TRBV6-6 combines with J gene TRBJ1-5; TRBD1 aligns across 7 bases. The germline V gene encodes CDR1 MNHNY and CDR2 SVGAGI (reference sequence). The ends lost 2 bases at V and 5 bases at J; junction bases unmatched: 6. This CDR3 has 15 amino acids. The CDR3 sequence is CASSYRQGGDQPQHF. The CDR3 bases are TGTGCCAGCAGTTACCGACAGGGCGGGGATCAGCCCCAGCATTTT.

CDR3 nucleotides: TGTGCCAGCGATCCGTGGGACAGGGGTACTTTCTTT. Its translation: CASDPWDRGTFF. The chain joins TRBV6-1 to TRBJ1-1; 10 bases are shared with TRBD1. The germline V gene has CDR1 MNHNS and CDR2 SASEGT. Trimming removed 8 bases from V and 12 bases from J; junction bases left unmatched: 9. The CDR3 runs to 12 residues.

Turning to this clone: Distinct nucleotide sequences in the sample also encode this CDR3. This sequence joins TRBV5-4 and TRBJ2-5, with TRBD2 matching 15 bases. In germline, CDR1 is SGHNT, CDR2 YYREEE (reference sequence). The CDR3 spans 16 residues. With 4 bases clipped from V and 2 bases from J, the junction kept 3 bases outside the gene matches. CDR3 DNA: TGTGCCAGCAGCCCGGGACTAGCGGGGGGTCAAGAGACCCAGTACTTC. It yields the protein CASSPGLAGGQETQYF.

This rearrangement joins TRBV5-1 to TRBJ2-3; no clear D. Germline values: CDR1 SGHRS, CDR2 YFSETQ. Trimming cost V 1 base and J 2 bases, with 11 bases left between them. The CDR3 consists of 15 residues. The CDR3 region is CASSLLDLPTDTQYF. The DNA of the CDR3 is TGCGCCAGCAGCTTGCTCGACCTCCCCACAGATACGCAGTATTTT.

In its sample, this clone was seen once. Other DNA sequences from this sample encode an identical CDR3 as well. The chain combines TRBV5-1 with TRBJ2-3; D might be TRBD2 (6 bases). CDR1 and CDR2 (germline): SGHRS, YFSETQ. Trimming removed 2 bases from V and 3 bases from J, with 13 bases in between. The CDR3 spans 15 residues. CDR3 sequence (DNA): TGCGCCAGCAGCTTATGGTCCGGGGGTACAGATACGCAGTATTTT. Protein: CASSLWSGGTDTQYF.

The chain recombines TRBV10-3 with TRBJ2-7; 11 bases are a match to TRBD1. The CDR3 extends over 15 amino acids. With 5 bases clipped from V and 1 base from J, the junction kept 4 bases outside the gene matches. Germline CDR1 ENHRY, CDR2 SYGVKD. In DNA, the CDR3 is TGTGCCATCAGTTCGGGACAGGGGGGGTCCTACGAGCAGTACTTC. Translated: CAISSGQGGSYEQYF.

This sequence joins TRBV5-1 and TRBJ2-7; a possible D gene is TRBD1 (5 bases). V was clipped by 0 bases and J by 9 bases, with 19 bases between them. The CDR3 has 15 amino acids. Germline V gene data show CDR1 as SGHRS and CDR2 as YFSETQ. DNA for the CDR3: TGCGCCAGCAGCTTGGCCGTCGGCAGCCTTACAGGGCAGTACTTC. Translation: CASSLAVGSLTGQYF.

This clone was found a few times. The V and J genes are TRBV2 and TRBJ1-6, with D possibly matching TRBD1 (5 bases). Germline V gene data show CDR1 as SNHLY and CDR2 as FYNNEI. CDR3 length: 12 residues. Trimming shortened V by 4 bases and J by 10 bases, and 8 bases separated the two germline ends. CDR3 protein: CASSVGASPLHF. The DNA for the CDR3 is TGTGCCAGCAGTGTTGGGGCATCACCCCTCCACTTT.